In its sample, the clone carrying this T cell receptor beta chain was seen once. This entry is derived from a study of control samples from healthy donors and cancer patients. Method: immunoSEQ multiplex PCR; TCRdb's copy keeps in-frame clones and lacks some. This sample has about 57,000 clones, with roughly 94% found just once. Germline V CDR1 and CDR2: MNHEY, SVGAGI. The CDR3 consists of 14 residues. Trimming took 7 bases from V and 4 from J; bases not matched to a gene: 7. The chain carries TRBV6-5 and TRBJ1-2, with TRBD1 identical over 9 bases. Sample: blood. This receptor was obtained from a man aged 25-40 years in good health. The CDR3: CASKTGQGIYGYTF. The DNA for the CDR3 is TGTGCCAGCAAAACGGGACAGGGCATCTATGGCTACACCTTC.